This T cell receptor (beta chain) comes out of a study of cytomegalovirus exposure and HLA in healthy donors (TCRdb year 2017). For the wider study: In an earlier analysis of under 600 of the donors, around 300 Gb of sequence data and about 110 million unique TCR beta sequences from some 170 million T cells were reported. An early release covering roughly 580 HLA-typed donors comprised roughly 300 gigabases of sequencing data and roughly 85 million unique TCR sequences. The genetic ancestry cluster associated with self-reported Caucasian donors included 81% of the roughly 400 genotyped donors. The study aimed to test whether cataloging public T cell receptors could reveal signatures of past pathogen exposure. The study used immunosequencing to profile the T cell repertoires of several hundred subjects and linked those repertoires to cytomegalovirus serostatus. A separate validation cohort of roughly 130 different subjects was used in addition to the 666-subject first cohort. High-throughput TCR immunosequencing, statistical association of individual TCRs with disease status, and machine learning were combined to predict cytomegalovirus infection status. To study patterns of TCR occurrence, a later analysis re-analyzed previously published TCR beta repertoires from 500 to 850 donors and added high-resolution HLA genotyping. The later analysis used no new phenotypic data to find candidate immune exposures, relying instead on TCR beta sequences and their occurrence across donors. An earlier analysis of 587 of the donors used high-throughput TCR beta sequencing to judge whether each TCR beta V gene segment behaved as functional or pseudogenic. Donor age, sex, ethnicity and CMV serostatus were collected together with the repertoire data. Genome-wide SNP genotypes for about three fifths of the roughly 670 donors were used in a later genetic analysis, which treated that subset as a discovery cohort. Every repertoire in the discovery cohort had been generated on one and the same sequencing platform. HLA typing included class I and class II loci at four-digit resolution. The number of donors typed differed by locus, with 629-630 for A, B, C, DRB1 and DQB1, roughly 520 for DQA1, over 600 for DPA1, and some 440 for DPB1. Four to six DR-DQ haplotypes were handled as single units for association and clustering, since linkage in the cohort was strong. Among roughly 400 genotyped donors of the cohort, an average of roughly 230,000 unique TCR beta nucleotide sequences was sequenced per donor, of which about 20% were non-productive.

The research as a whole found: It was suggested by the authors that the approach could potentially be generalized to other disease states and immunological phenotypes. In a later analysis, the rate of TCR association differed among HLA loci, with DRB1 alleles having the most associated TCRs and HLA-C alleles having the fewest. In a later analysis, about 16,000 TCR beta sequences were associated with specific HLA alleles at a false discovery rate of 0.05. Only TCR beta chains were sequenced in this cohort, and the absence of alpha or paired-chain data limited detectable features. Most TCR sequences were seen in very few donors, while some public TCRs were found in many individuals. Because some donors lacked HLA typing at each locus, the association tests relied only on the typed subset. The classifier was reported to diagnose cytomegalovirus status with high specificity and sensitivity in both the original and validation cohorts. The sequencing pipeline was judged likely to have produced a cluster of highly shared sequence variants as a technical artifact. Several of the top co-occurrence clusters appeared to be linked to parvovirus B19, influenza, CMV and Epstein-Barr virus, according to a later analysis. Around 16 rarely observed V segments, including chromosome 9 orphons, were excluded from the earlier analysis of some 590 of the donors because counts were too low. A further reported finding was that TCR beta sequences accurately predicted the HLA-A and HLA-B alleles for most subjects in the first cohort. Compared with equally common non-associated chains, HLA-associated TCR beta chains in a later analysis were more clonally expanded and had lower generation probabilities. V-gene and J-gene trimming of TCR beta chains was associated with a missense DCLRE1C variant in a later genetic analysis, and the association was replicated in an independent cohort. In vitro tests confirmed that a few of the cytomegalovirus-associated TCR beta chains recognize cytomegalovirus antigens. The study listed approximately 150 TCR beta chains as associated with cytomegalovirus. According to a later genetic analysis, donors in an Asian-associated ancestry cluster had fewer N-insertions in productive TCRs than the approximately 670-donor mean. When HLA alleles, especially DR and DQ, strongly co-occurred, TCR associations were difficult to assign to individual alleles. CMV serostatus was the only immune exposure information available for the cohort. The presence/absence analyses assumed that sequencing depth was roughly uniform across donors, and that assumption may not be true. In a later analysis, most CMV-associated TCR beta chains were found to appear HLA-restricted, with HLA associations seemingly driven largely by CMV exposure. In an earlier analysis of 587 of the donors, most TCR beta V segments appeared in productive rearrangements about 87% or about 30% of the time, broadly matching IMGT annotations. Correlated functional status among segregating V segments might be attributable to linkage disequilibrium, but an unknown experimental factor could not be ruled out.

The cohort comprised under 700 healthy bone marrow donors. At the time of sampling, all cohort members were nominally healthy, though unrecorded immune exposures were likely present. The donor was CMV seronegative and belonged to the group of several hundred seronegative cohort members. Every donor gave a peripheral blood sample, and the peripheral blood mononuclear cells from that sample were used for TCR beta sequencing. Genomic DNA was extracted from the blood cell samples with the Qiagen DNeasy Blood Extraction Kit. The library came from the immunoSEQ multiplex PCR assay. A mixture of 60 forward primers for TCR Vbeta segments and 13 reverse primers for TCR Jbeta segments was used in the multiplex PCR. Amplification of the CDR3 region of rearranged TCR beta genes was performed with a multiplex PCR assay on genomic DNA. The amplified TCR beta libraries were sequenced on the Illumina HiSeq System as 87-base-pair reads. The original methods were these. In a later analysis, some 80 million unique TCR beta chains were counted across the 666 repertoires, and approximately 11 million of these chains were shared by at least two donors. Raw reads were error-corrected and collapsed into unique sequences by a nearest-neighbor algorithm in which closely related sequences were merged to remove PCR and sequencing errors. V, D and J gene segments were assigned by aligning CDR3 sequences to IMGT reference sequences. For a sequence to be retained, a match of at least six nucleotides was required to both a V gene segment and a J gene segment. A rearrangement counted as productive if the CDR3 had no stop codons and remained in frame with V and J, and every other rearrangement counted as non-productive. Following IMGT convention, CDR3 was defined as the stretch from the second conserved V-encoded cysteine to the conserved J-encoded phenylalanine. Sequences without an unambiguous match to a single V gene segment were excluded from the earlier analysis of a few hundred of the donors. In an earlier analysis of approximately 610 of the donors, V segments were called functional above 56.7% productive rearrangements and were called segregating when the between-donor standard deviation exceeded 5%. A statistical classification framework was built for diagnosing cytomegalovirus status from the catalog of TCR beta chain sequences. In a later analysis, V and J genes were assigned by comparing TCR nucleotide sequences against IMGT/GENE-DB human TR gene sequences. In a later analysis, CDR3 sequences and most-parsimonious VDJ recombination scenarios were assigned using the TCRdist pipeline. In a later analysis, each TCR beta chain was defined by its CDR3 amino acid sequence together with its V-gene family, and reads without a unique V-gene family were excluded. As a way to deal with suspected cross-contamination and a sequencing artifact, a later analysis dropped hundreds of nucleotide sequences that were highly shared and had low generation probability. In a later analysis, a clonal expansion index was calculated for each public chain from normalized within-repertoire ranks of inferred template counts. Generation probabilities in a later analysis came from a VDJ recombination model fitted to out-of-frame rearrangements, and those results were checked against IGoR. A later analysis scored TCR-TCR, TCR-HLA and TCR-CMV co-occurrence with hypergeometric tests, applying a repertoire-size bias correction to TCR pairs. False discovery rates were estimated in a later analysis by permuting HLA or CMV assignments 20 times. In a later analysis, co-occurring TCRs were grouped using DBSCAN, and TCRdist sequence similarity was added for clustering within HLA-allele-positive subsets. For co-occurrence clustering, repertoires with fewer than 30,000 or more than 120,000 public chains were excluded, along with 4 to 6 repertoires with anomalous nucleotide sharing. TCRdb re-hosts the immuneACCESS table, in-frame sequences only. Its copies lack some clones; in the studies checked, an unresolved V gene accounts for under half of them, and the cause for the rest is not known. V and J calls and clone size follow that table, whereas D and trimming were derived from the DNA. Within this sample are roughly 160,000 clones, with about 80% of them counted one time only. The ten largest make up roughly 1.2% of the sample.

About this clone: There is no known antigen for this receptor. Per-base qualities were not stored, and no clone one base away is much larger.

The material sequenced was PBMCs. The sequence was collected from a woman between 50 and 59 years old in good health and CMV-seronegative.

The DNA sequence is given as TGTGCCATCAGTGAGTTGGGAGCGGTGAATGAGCAGTTCTTC. Its protein product is CAISELGAVNEQFF. The V and J genes are TRBV10-3 and TRBJ2-1; the D gene is possibly TRBD2, with 5 bases matching. The germline V gene sets CDR1 to ENHRY and CDR2 to SYGVKD. The CDR3 sequence holds 14 residues, the cysteine and phenylalanine included. The retained sequence is limited to the CDR3, 42 bases, with the frame set at the first base. V and J lose 1 base and 7 bases, and a span of 11 bases separates them.